What follows are 21 T cell receptor beta chains derived from one specimen sequenced in a study of blood T cells in healthy people across ages. With a J-beta primer mix and a sample-barcoded 5' primer, a second PCR ran 7 to 11 cycles. Each CDR3 protein gets one entry after TCRdb re-called the 5' RACE reads with MiXCR. Here the sample spans a few hundred thousand distinct CDR3 sequences, about 25% being singletons. The sample comprised blood. The receptors derive from a woman between 70 and 85 years old in good health.

This clonotype has at least ten counts. CDR3 in amino acids: CAISESGGNTEAFF. For the CDR3, the DNA is TGTGCCATCAGTGAGTCAGGGGGGAACACTGAAGCTTTCTTT. This chain joins TRBV10-3 and TRBJ1-1; D may be TRBD1 (6 bases). V lost 0 bases and J lost 1, with 6 bases in between. Germline CDR1 ENHRY, CDR2 SYGVKD. The CDR3 runs 14 residues.

The V call is TRBV27, the J call TRBJ2-5; the D gene is possibly TRBD2 (6 bases). The J call may be in error: the DNA end matches TRBJ2-7 better. This CDR3 spans 14 amino acids. Germline CDR1 MNHEY, CDR2 SMNVEV (reference sequence). The CDR3 sequence: CASSPMAGKYEQYF. DNA for the CDR3: TGTGCCAGCAGTCCAATGGCGGGGAAGTACGAGCAGTACTTC.

The genes are TRBV7-2 and TRBJ2-7, with no clear D. This CDR3 has 14 amino acids. Germline V gene data show CDR1 as SGHTA and CDR2 as FQGNSA. V lost 1 base and J 0 bases, leaving 7 bases between the germline ends. As DNA, the CDR3 is TGTGCCAGCAGCTTAGAGGCGAGCTCCTACGAGCAGTACTTC. This encodes CASSLEASSYEQYF.

There are many counts of this clonotype. The CDR3 protein is CSVHLHNEQFF. As DNA, the CDR3 is TGCAGCGTGCACTTACACAATGAGCAGTTCTTC. The rearrangement joins TRBV29-1 to TRBJ2-1; no reliable D call. The CDR3 is made up of 11 amino acids. Between the trimmed V and J ends, which lost 6 bases and 5 bases, there was a span of 8 bases. From germline, CDR1 is SQVTM and CDR2 ANQGSEA.

The chain has TRBV11-2 and TRBJ2-5; unclear D gene. In germline, CDR1 is SGHAT, CDR2 FQNNGV. The CDR3 totals 15 residues. Between the trimmed V and J ends, which lost 5 bases and 0 bases, there was a span of 13 bases. CDR3: CASSRTLGNQETQYF. CDR3 in DNA: TGTGCCAGCAGCCGGACCCTGGGGAACCAAGAGACCCAGTACTTC.

A few counts support this clonotype. The chain employs TRBV11-2 and TRBJ2-5; TRBD2 agrees at 7 bases. The J call is uncertain, as TRBJ2-1 better fits the DNA end. Germline loops: CDR1 SGHAT, CDR2 FQNNGV. The CDR3 extends over 15 amino acids. The CDR3 DNA sequence: TGTGCCAGCAGCTTTCAACCTTCCCGAGCGGGAGAGCAGTTCTTC. Amino acid sequence: CASSFQPSRAGEQFF.

This clonotype was found a few times. This CDR3 fails to terminate in the conserved phenylalanine or tryptophan, so it likely reflects a read error. V gene TRBV9 combines with J gene TRBJ1-4, with D possibly TRBD1 on 5 matching bases. Germline V gene data show CDR1 as SGDLS and CDR2 as YYNGEE. The V and J ends lost 4 bases and 1 base respectively, with 17 bases between them. This CDR3 has 17 amino acids. DNA for the CDR3: TGTGCCAGCAGCCCCGGCTCTAGGGGTGGAACTAATGAAAAACTGTTTATT. It codes for CASSPGSRGGTNEKLFI.

There are a few counts of this clonotype. The V and J genes are TRBV7-3 and TRBJ2-5; 12 bases agree with TRBD2. Trimming removed 4 bases from V and 5 bases from J; junction bases left unmatched: 5. CDR1 SGHTA and CDR2 FQGTGA come from the germline V gene. The CDR3 is made up of 15 amino acids. The CDR3 reads CASSSSGREGETQYF. As DNA, the CDR3 is TGTGCCAGCAGCTCTAGCGGGAGGGAAGGGGAGACCCAGTACTTC.

This rearrangement joins TRBV6-5 to TRBJ1-2; no clear D. Trimming took off 0 bases at V and 8 bases at J, with 13 bases between the two ends. The germline gives CDR1 MNHEY, CDR2 SVGAGI. This CDR3 is 14 amino acids long. The DNA of the CDR3 is TGTGCCAGCAGTTACTCGAGAAAGGGTGAAGGCTACACCTTC. Translated: CASSYSRKGEGYTF.

CDR3: CSARLIQGGKETQYF. CDR3 sequence (DNA): TGCAGTGCTCGTTTAATACAGGGTGGGAAAGAGACCCAGTACTTC. The chain combines TRBV20-1 with TRBJ2-5, with a weak D call TRBD1 (6 bases). Trimming stripped 5 bases from V and 3 bases from J, with 19 bases between. The length of the CDR3 is 15 residues. CDR1 is DFQATT and CDR2 is SNEGSKA in the germline V gene (reference sequence).

The CDR3 region is CAIGQGAGTYEQYF. The CDR3 region has the DNA TGTGCCATCGGACAGGGGGCAGGGACCTACGAGCAGTACTTC. The chain combines TRBV6-5 with TRBJ2-7; 11 bases agree with TRBD1. Trimming at V came to 10 bases and at J to 2 bases, leaving 7 bases not matched to a gene. CDR1 and CDR2 (germline): MNHEY, SVGAGI. The length of the CDR3 is 14 residues.

V usage is TRBV2 and J usage is TRBJ1-4; D unresolved. V gave up 1 base and J gave up 3 bases, with 6 bases separating them. The CDR3 has 14 residues. Germline loops: CDR1 SNHLY, CDR2 FYNNEI. CDR3: CASSEETANEKLFF. The CDR3 DNA follows: TGTGCCAGCAGTGAAGAGACCGCTAATGAAAAACTGTTTTTT. The variable domain in full, completed from reference TRBV2 and TRBJ1-4, reads EPEVTQTPSHQVTQMGQEVILRCVPISNHLYFYWYRQILGQKVEFLVSFYNNEISEKSEIFDDQFSVERPDGSNFTLKIRSTKLEDSAMYFCASSEETANEKLFFGSGTQLSVL.

The V call is TRBV6-1, the J call TRBJ2-3; the D is unclear. Trimming took 2 bases from V and 7 from J, leaving 13 bases between them. The CDR3 contains 14 residues. Germline values: CDR1 MNHNS, CDR2 SASEGT. The CDR3: CASSELQAPYTQYF. Here the CDR3 DNA reads TGTGCCAGCAGTGAACTTCAGGCGCCCTATACGCAGTATTTT.

This clonotype was seen more than once but under ten times. The chain combines TRBV5-1 with TRBJ2-5, with D hard to call. The J call may be incorrect, as the DNA end agrees better with TRBJ2-7. Germline V lookup: CDR1 SGHRS, CDR2 YFSETQ. The CDR3 covers 14 residues. In nucleotides, the CDR3 is TGCGCCAGCAGCCCATTGCAGAGCTCCTACGAGCAGTACTTC. This translates into CASSPLQSSYEQYF.

Only a few counts were recorded for this clonotype. V usage is TRBV20-1 and J usage is TRBJ2-5; TRBD1 matches 8 bases. CDR3 length: 14 residues. Per germline, CDR1 DFQATT and CDR2 SNEGSKA (reference sequence). The ends lost 5 bases at V and 2 bases at J; junction bases unmatched: 7. The CDR3 region is CSALDRVVQETQYF. The CDR3 coding sequence is TGCAGTGCTTTGGACAGGGTCGTTCAAGAGACCCAGTACTTC.

The table lists this clonotype with a few counts. The DNA for the CDR3 is TGCAGCGTTGATCTCGACAGGGTAACAGATACGCAGTATTTT. This codes for CSVDLDRVTDTQYF. The chain links TRBV29-1 to TRBJ2-3, with 7 nucleotides matching TRBD1. The J segment lost 3 bases and the V segment lost 3 bases, leaving 6 bases of the junction unmatched. The CDR3 is made up of 14 amino acids. The germline CDR1 and CDR2 sequences are SQVTM and ANQGSEA.

The table lists this clonotype with a few counts. The chain joins TRBV3-1 to TRBJ2-1, with 7 bases that match TRBD2. This CDR3 spans 17 amino acids. Germline loops: CDR1 LGHDT, CDR2 YNNKEL (reference sequence). Trimming at V came to 2 bases and at J to 3 bases, leaving 10 bases not matched to a gene. The CDR3 DNA sequence: TGTGCCAGCAGCCAATGGAGTGGCGGGAGTAACTACAATGAGCAGTTCTTC. Encoded protein: CASSQWSGGSNYNEQFF.

This clonotype was observed a few times. Relative to the germline gene, one junction end is altered; a read error may explain this. J is TRBJ1-1 and V is TRBV6-5; D may be TRBD1 (6 bases). The CDR3 consists of 15 residues. Per the germline V gene, CDR1 is MNHEY and CDR2 is SVGAGI. The CDR3: CASRARDTLGSEAFF. Here the CDR3 DNA reads TGCGCCAGCAGGGCCCGGGACACCCTCGGGAGTGAAGCTTTCTTT.

This chain links TRBV19 with TRBJ2-3, with D perhaps matching TRBD2 (5 bases). The CDR3 is 14 amino acids. Between the trimmed V and J ends, which lost 6 bases and 1 base, there was a span of 11 bases. From germline, CDR1 is LNHDA and CDR2 SQIVND (reference sequence). CDR3 nucleotide sequence: TGTGCCAGTAGAACGGGGTTAGGCACAGATACGCAGTATTTT. It codes for CASRTGLGTDTQYF. Using reference TRBV19 and TRBJ2-3 for the parts outside the CDR3, the full variable domain is DGGITQSPKYLFRKEGQNVTLSCEQNLNHDAMYWYRQDPGQGLRLIYYSQIVNDFQKGDIAEGYSVSREKKESFPLTVTSAQKNPTAFYLCASRTGLGTDTQYFGPGTRLTVL.

The chain employs TRBV5-1 and TRBJ2-7, with 10 bases fitting TRBD1. This CDR3 comprises 13 residues. J was trimmed by 6 bases and V by 3 bases; bases with no gene match: 3. CDR1 and CDR2 from the germline V gene are SGHRS and YFSETQ. This CDR3 reads CASSSDRGGEQYF. In DNA form, the CDR3 reads TGCGCCAGCAGCTCGGACAGGGGGGGCGAGCAGTACTTC.

This clonotype has a handful of counts. CDR3: CATSTGMDEQFF. CDR3 DNA sequence: TGTGCCACCAGCACAGGGATGGATGAGCAGTTCTTC. The chain carries TRBV15 and TRBJ2-5, with TRBD1 as a possible D gene (5 bases). TRBJ2-1 matches the DNA end more closely, so the J call is doubtful. This CDR3 is 12 amino acids long. The germline CDR1 and CDR2 sequences are LNHNV and YYDKDF (reference sequence).